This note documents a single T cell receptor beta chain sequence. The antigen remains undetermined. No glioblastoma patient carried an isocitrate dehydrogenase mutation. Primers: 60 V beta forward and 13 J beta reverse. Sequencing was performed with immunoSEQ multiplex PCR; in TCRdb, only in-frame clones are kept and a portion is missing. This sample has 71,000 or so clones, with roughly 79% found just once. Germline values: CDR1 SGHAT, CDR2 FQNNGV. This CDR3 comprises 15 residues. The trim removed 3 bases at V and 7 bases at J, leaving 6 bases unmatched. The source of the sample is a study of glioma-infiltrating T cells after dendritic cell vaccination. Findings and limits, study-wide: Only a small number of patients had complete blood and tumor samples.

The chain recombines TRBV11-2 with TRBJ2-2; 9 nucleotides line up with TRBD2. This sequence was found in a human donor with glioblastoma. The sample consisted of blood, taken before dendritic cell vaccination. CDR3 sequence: CASSFSGGWVGELFF. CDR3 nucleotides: TGTGCCAGCAGCTTCAGCGGGGGGTGGGTCGGGGAGCTGTTTTTT.